This T cell receptor beta chain appears in the sequencing data of a study of post-analysis software for immune sequencing data. Study as a whole: Patients with relapsing-remitting, secondary progressive and progressive-relapsing multiple sclerosis courses were all represented.

TCR beta cDNA libraries included unique molecular identifiers. Each CDR3 protein is one row after TCRdb ran MiXCR on the PCR reads. The table has 600,000 to 750,000 distinct CDR3 sequences, 55% to 70% seen once; the top ten hold about 11%. CDR3 size: 17 residues. V lost 2 bases, J lost 5 bases, and 12 bases stayed unmatched. Germline lookup yields CDR1 MNHNY and CDR2 SVGAGI (reference sequence). A remark on this clonotype: What it binds is not known.

Study-level findings and limits: TRBV5-6, TRBV5-1 and TRBV20-1 belonged to a set of about five TRBV segments that were more frequent in patients than controls. For normalized Chao1 diversity, multiple sclerosis patients scored significantly lower than controls did. Samples from a shared batch, those prepared together, strongly co-clustered by F measure.

Specimen: blood. This TCR derives from a girl aged 2 to 10 with multiple sclerosis. The chain carries TRBV6-6 and TRBJ1-2; 9 bases align to TRBD1. CDR3 DNA: TGTGCCAGCAGTTACGGTGGGATTACAGGGGGCGCATATGGCTACACCTTC. Translation: CASSYGGITGGAYGYTF.